This TCR beta chain is from a study of T cells in Graves' hyperthyroidism and ophthalmopathy. Study-level findings and limits: A 13 V-J model separated ophthalmopathy from stable hyperthyroidism.

Template material for amplifying TCR beta CDR3 regions consisted of RNA transcripts. TCR CDR3 regions were first amplified by RT-PCR with HTBI primers. TCRdb re-called the multiplex PCR reads through MiXCR, storing one row per CDR3 protein. The sample holds some 350,000 distinct CDR3 sequences; less than 20% are singletons and the top ten take roughly 26%. This clonotype has a count of ten or more. Its antigen remains unknown. V was pared by 5 bases and J by 0 bases, with 2 bases of the junction left unmatched. This CDR3 is built from 14 residues. Germline V gene lookup returns CDR1 KGHSH and CDR2 LQKENI. The sample of blood was obtained at first hyperthyroidism diagnosis (before any ophthalmopathy symptoms).

The source of this sequence is a young woman with Graves' hyperthyroidism that later progressed to Graves' ophthalmopathy. This chain connects TRBV18 to TRBJ2-7; TRBD1 agrees at 9 bases. The sample was blood. The DNA for the CDR3 is TGTGCCAGCTCAAGGGACAGGGTCTCCTACGAGCAGTACTTC. It codes for CASSRDRVSYEQYF.